The following is a TCR beta chain sequence with its context. Its target antigen remains unknown. Base-call qualities are not available, and no considerably larger clone is one nucleotide away. The library relied on the immunoSEQ multiplex PCR assay. Held by TCRdb, this immuneACCESS table contains in-frame sequences only and omits some clones. Under half of the omission traces to an unresolved V gene where checked; the cause of the rest is unknown. The sample includes tens of thousands of clones, with about 87% observed a single time. The ten top clones hold almost 8% of the sample. The data originate from a study of PD-1 and CTLA-4 blockade in melanoma (dated by TCRdb to the early 2020s). In the study overall: In patients with melanoma, the researchers looked at the effects of CTLA-4 blockade versus PD-1 blockade on the CD8 T cell response that was melanoma-reactive.

The source was CD8+ T cells from peripheral blood, collected before anti-PD-1 treatment. The source of this sequence is a human donor with melanoma.

The DNA sequence is given as TGTGCCATCAGACACCCGACAGGGGACCGAACTGAAGCTTTCTTT. This gives the protein CAIRHPTGDRTEAFF. This chain joins TRBV10-3 to TRBJ1-1, and 8 bases in between align with TRBD1. V is trimmed back by 6 bases and J by 5 bases, and the junction contains 11 bases that no gene match accounts for. The germline V gene sets CDR1 to ENHRY and CDR2 to SYGVKD. From the cysteine through the phenylalanine, the CDR3 covers 15 amino acids. Only the CDR3 region is kept as DNA, spanning 45 bases read in frame from base 1.